This record covers a single T cell receptor (beta chain). This specimen belongs to a study of beta chain features in type 1 diabetes. TCRB transcripts that were expressed got sequenced, as all of the isolated RNA had been reverse transcribed. Assay: immunoSEQ multiplex PCR; the TCRdb copy retains only in-frame clones and omits some. The sample contains around 300,000 clones, 8% of which appear only once. In germline, CDR1 is SGHVS, CDR2 FNYEAQ. V was shortened by 1 base and J by 1 base, with 7 bases between the two germline ends. CDR3 length: 15 amino acids. The rearrangement links TRBV7-6 to TRBJ1-4; D unclear. This TCR was sampled from a young woman in good health. The specimen was central memory CD4+ T cells from blood. The CDR3 reads CASSLVAGTNEKLFF. The CDR3 bases are TGTGCCAGCAGCTTAGTCGCGGGAACTAATGAAAAACTGTTTTTT.